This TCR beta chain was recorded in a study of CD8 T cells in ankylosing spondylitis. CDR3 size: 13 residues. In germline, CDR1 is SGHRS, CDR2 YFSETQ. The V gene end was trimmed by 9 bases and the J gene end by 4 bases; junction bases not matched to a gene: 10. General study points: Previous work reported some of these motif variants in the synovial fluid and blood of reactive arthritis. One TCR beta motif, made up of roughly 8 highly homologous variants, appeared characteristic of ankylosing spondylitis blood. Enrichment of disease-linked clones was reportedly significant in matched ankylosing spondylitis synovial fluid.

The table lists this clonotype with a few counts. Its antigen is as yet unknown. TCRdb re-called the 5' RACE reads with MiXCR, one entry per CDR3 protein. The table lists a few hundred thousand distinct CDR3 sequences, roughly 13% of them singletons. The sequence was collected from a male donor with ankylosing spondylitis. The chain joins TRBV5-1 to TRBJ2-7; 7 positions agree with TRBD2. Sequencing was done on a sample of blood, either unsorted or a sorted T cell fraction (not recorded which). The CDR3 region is CATKVDSGYEQYV. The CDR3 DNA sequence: TGCGCCACCAAAGTCGATAGCGGGTACGAGCAGTACGTC.